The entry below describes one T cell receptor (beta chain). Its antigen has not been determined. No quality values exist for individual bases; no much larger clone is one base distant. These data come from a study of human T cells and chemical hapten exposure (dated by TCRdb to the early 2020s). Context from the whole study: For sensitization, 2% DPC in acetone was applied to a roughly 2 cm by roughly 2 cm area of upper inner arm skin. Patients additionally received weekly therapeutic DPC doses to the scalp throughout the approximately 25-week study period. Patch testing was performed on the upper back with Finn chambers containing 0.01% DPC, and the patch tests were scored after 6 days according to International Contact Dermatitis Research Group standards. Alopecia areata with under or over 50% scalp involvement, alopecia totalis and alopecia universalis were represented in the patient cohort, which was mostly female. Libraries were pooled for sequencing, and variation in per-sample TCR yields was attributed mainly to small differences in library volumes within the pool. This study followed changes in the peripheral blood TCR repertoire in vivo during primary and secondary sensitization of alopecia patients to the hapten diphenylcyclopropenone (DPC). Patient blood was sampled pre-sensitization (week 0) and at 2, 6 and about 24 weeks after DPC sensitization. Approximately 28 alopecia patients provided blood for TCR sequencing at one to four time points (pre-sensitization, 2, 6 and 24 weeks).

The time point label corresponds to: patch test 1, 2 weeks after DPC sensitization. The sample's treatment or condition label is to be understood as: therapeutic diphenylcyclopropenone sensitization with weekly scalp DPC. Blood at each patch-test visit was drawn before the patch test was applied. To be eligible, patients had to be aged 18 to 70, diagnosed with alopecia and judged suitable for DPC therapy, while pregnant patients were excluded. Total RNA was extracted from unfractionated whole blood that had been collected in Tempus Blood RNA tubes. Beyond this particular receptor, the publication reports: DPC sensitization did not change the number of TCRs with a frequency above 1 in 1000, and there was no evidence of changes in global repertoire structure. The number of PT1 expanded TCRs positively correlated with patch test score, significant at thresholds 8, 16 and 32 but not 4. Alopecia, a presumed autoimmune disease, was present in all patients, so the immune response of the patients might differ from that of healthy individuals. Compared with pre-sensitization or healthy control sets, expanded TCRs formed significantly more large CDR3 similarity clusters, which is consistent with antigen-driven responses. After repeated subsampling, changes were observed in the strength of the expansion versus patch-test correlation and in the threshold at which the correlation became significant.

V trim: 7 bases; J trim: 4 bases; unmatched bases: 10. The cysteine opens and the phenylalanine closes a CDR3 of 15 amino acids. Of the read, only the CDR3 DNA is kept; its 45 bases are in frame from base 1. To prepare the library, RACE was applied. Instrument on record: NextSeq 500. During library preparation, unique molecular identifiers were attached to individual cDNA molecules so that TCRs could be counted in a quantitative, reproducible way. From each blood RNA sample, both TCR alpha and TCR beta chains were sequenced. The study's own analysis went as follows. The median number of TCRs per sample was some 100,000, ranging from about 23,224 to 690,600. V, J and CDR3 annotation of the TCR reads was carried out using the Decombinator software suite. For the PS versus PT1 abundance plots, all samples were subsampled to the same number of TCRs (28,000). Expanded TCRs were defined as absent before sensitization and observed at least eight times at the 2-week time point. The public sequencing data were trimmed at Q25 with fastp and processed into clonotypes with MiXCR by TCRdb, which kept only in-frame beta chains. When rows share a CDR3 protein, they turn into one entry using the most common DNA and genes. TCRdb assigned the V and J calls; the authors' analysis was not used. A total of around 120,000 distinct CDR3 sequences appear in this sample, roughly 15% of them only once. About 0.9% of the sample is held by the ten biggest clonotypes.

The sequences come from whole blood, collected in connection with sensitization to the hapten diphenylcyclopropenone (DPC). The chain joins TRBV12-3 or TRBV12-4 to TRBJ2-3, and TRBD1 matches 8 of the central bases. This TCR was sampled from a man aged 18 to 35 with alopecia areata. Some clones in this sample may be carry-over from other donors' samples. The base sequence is TGTGCCAGCACCCCGGACAGGGAAGGCCCAGATACGCAGTATTTT. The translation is CASTPDREGPDTQYF.